This T cell receptor beta chain derives from a study of T cell responses to AZD1222 COVID-19 vaccine. Overall study results and limits: Vaccine-associated CD4 TCRs spanned spike, dominant at 160-218 and 743-854.

The CDR3 loop spans 16 amino acids. Losses at the gene ends were 0 bases for V and 10 bases for J; bases not matched to a gene: 11. CDR1 is LGHNA, CDR2 YSLEER, per germline. Assay used: immunoSEQ multiplex PCR; TCRdb lists only in-frame clones, some missing. The sample yields some 120,000 clones, roughly nine tenths seen once. Details on this clone: The target antigen is unknown.

This receptor was identified in an adult in good health. The starting material was peripheral blood, obtained on day 0 of AZD1222 vaccination. The chain uses TRBV4-3 and TRBJ2-1; the match to TRBD1 covers 8 bases. The CDR3 is CASSQDVPGQAGEQFF. As DNA, the CDR3 is TGCGCCAGCAGCCAAGACGTCCCGGGACAGGCTGGCGAGCAGTTCTTC.